The 18 T cell receptor beta chains listed next were all sequenced from one sample in a study of T cells in Graves' hyperthyroidism and ophthalmopathy. Amplification targeted TCR beta CDR3 regions from RNA transcripts. First-round RT-PCR with HTBI primers amplified the TCR CDR3 region. In TCRdb, the multiplex PCR reads were re-called with MiXCR into one record per CDR3 protein. The data contain hundreds of thousands of distinct CDR3 sequences, roughly 14% of them seen just once; the ten biggest clones take up approximately 4.2%. The sequencing input was blood. Receptors were obtained from a woman between 35 and 50 years old with Graves' ophthalmopathy.

This clonotype was counted ten times or more. This chain uses TRBV6-5 with TRBJ2-7, with TRBD1 matching over 8 bases. With V trimmed by 7 bases and J by 4 bases, 12 bases remained unmatched. CDR1 and CDR2 from the germline V gene are MNHEY and SVGAGI. The length of the CDR3 is 15 residues. The CDR3 DNA follows: TGTGCCAGCATTATAAGATCAGGGGGCCAGTACGAGCAGTACTTC. Its translation is CASIIRSGGQYEQYF.

This clonotype was detected a few times. The gene calls are TRBV29-1 and TRBJ2-7; 12 bases line up with TRBD2. V shed 7 bases, J shed 4 bases, and the junction held 14 bases outside the gene matches. This CDR3 is 16 amino acids long. Germline V gene data show CDR1 as SQVTM and CDR2 as ANQGSEA. CDR3 in amino acids: CSAQGAPLAGGYEQYF. The CDR3 DNA reads TGCAGCGCCCAGGGAGCACCTCTAGCGGGAGGGTACGAGCAGTACTTC.

This clonotype was detected many times. This CDR3 reads CSATRSVMNTEAFF. CDR3 bases: TGCAGTGCTACCCGATCCGTGATGAACACTGAAGCTTTCTTT. The chain uses TRBV20-1 and TRBJ1-1; D is undetermined. The CDR3 is made up of 14 amino acids. Per the germline V gene, CDR1 is DFQATT and CDR2 is SNEGSKA (reference sequence). The V end was cut by 4 bases, the J end by 0 bases, with 12 bases between.

In this sample, this clonotype turned up many times. The chain joins TRBV19 to TRBJ1-1, with 8 positions matching TRBD1. Germline CDR1 is LNHDA and CDR2 is SQIVND (reference sequence). The CDR3 length is 14 residues. V trimming: 9 bases; J trimming: 4 bases; junction bases outside the gene matches: 10. CDR3 coding DNA: TGTGCCAGCTTCGACAGGGGTACTGGCACTGAAGCTTTCTTT. Translation gives CASFDRGTGTEAFF.

This clonotype was recorded at least ten times. V and J are TRBV12-3 or TRBV12-4 and TRBJ1-5; a possible D gene is TRBD1 (5 bases). There are 13 residues in the CDR3. Between the trimmed V and J ends, which lost 7 bases and 5 bases, there was a span of 12 bases. The CDR3 loop is CASTRLRDQPQHF. DNA for the CDR3: TGTGCCAGCACTCGACTCAGGGATCAGCCCCAGCATTTT.

This clonotype was counted at least ten times. The V gene is TRBV6-1, the J gene TRBJ2-7; D is undetermined. Germline CDR1 is MNHNS and CDR2 is SASEGT. Trimming shortened V by 1 base and J by 3 bases, and 7 bases separated the two germline ends. This CDR3 spans 13 amino acids. CDR3 sequence reads: CASSEGVFYEQYF. In DNA, the CDR3 is TGTGCCAGCAGTGAAGGGGTTTTCTACGAGCAGTACTTC.

This clonotype was recorded many times. The chain joins TRBV29-1 to TRBJ1-1, with D tentatively TRBD1 (6 bases). Per the germline V gene, CDR1 is SQVTM and CDR2 is ANQGSEA. Trimming took 6 bases from V and 0 from J, leaving 11 bases between them. The CDR3 is 13 amino acids. CDR3 residues: CSVGTRMNTEAFF. The CDR3 nucleotides read TGCAGCGTGGGGACAAGGATGAACACTGAAGCTTTCTTT. The full variable domain, completed using reference TRBV29-1 and TRBJ1-1, is SAVISQKPSRDICQRGTSLTIQCQVDSQVTMMFWYRQQPGQSLTLIATANQGSEATYESGFVIDKFPISRPNLTFSTLTVSNMSPEDSSIYLCSVGTRMNTEAFFGQGTRLTVV.

This clonotype was seen many times. The chain carries TRBV12-3 or TRBV12-4 and TRBJ2-3; TRBD2 might be the D (5 bases). The V end lost 6 bases, the J end lost 4 bases, and 11 bases lay between the germline ends. The CDR3 has 13 amino acids. The CDR3: CASSRDYPDTQYF. The CDR3 DNA reads as TGTGCCAGCAGCCGAGACTACCCAGATACGCAGTATTTT.

The V and J genes are TRBV6-1 and TRBJ2-7, with TRBD2 identical over 8 bases. V dropped 0 bases and J dropped 12; count of bases not matched to a gene: 4. CDR3 length: 12 residues. Looked up from germline, CDR1 is MNHNS and CDR2 is SASEGT. The CDR3 is CASSEAPGGPYF. CDR3 DNA sequence: TGTGCCAGCAGTGAAGCACCGGGAGGGCCGTACTTC.

This clonotype was counted many times. The chain employs TRBV28 and TRBJ1-5; possible D gene TRBD1, 5 bases. The CDR3 loop spans 17 amino acids. Per the germline V gene, CDR1 is MDHEN and CDR2 is SYDVKM. Trimming removed 3 bases from V and 0 bases from J, with 15 bases in between. The CDR3 DNA sequence: TGTGCCAGCAGTTTCGGGCAGGGAGAGGGTAGCAATCAGCCCCAGCATTTT. Translation: CASSFGQGEGSNQPQHF. The full variable domain, rest sourced from reference TRBV28 and TRBJ1-5, is DVKVTQSSRYLVKRTGEKVFLECVQDMDHENMFWYRQDPGLGLRLIYFSYDVKMKEKGDIPEGYSVSREKKERFSLILESASTNQTSMYLCASSFGQGEGSNQPQHFGDGTRLSIL.

This clonotype has a count of ten or more. The rearrangement uses TRBV6-5 and TRBJ1-2; tentatively, D is TRBD1 (5 bases). V was clipped by 0 bases and J by 5 bases, with 13 bases between them. This CDR3 spans 15 amino acids. Germline V gives CDR1 MNHEY, CDR2 SVGAGI. CDR3 bases: TGTGCCAGCAGTTACTCTTATCGGGGACCTTATGGCTACACCTTC. Protein: CASSYSYRGPYGYTF.

This chain uses TRBV5-5 with TRBJ1-2; TRBD1 agrees at 8 bases. V shed 4 bases, J shed 2 bases, and the junction held 7 bases outside the gene matches. Germline CDR1 SGHKS, CDR2 YYEKEE (reference sequence). The CDR3 has 15 amino acids. CDR3 loop: CASSTGQGRNYGYTF. CDR3 nucleotide sequence: TGTGCCAGCAGCACTGGACAGGGCCGGAACTATGGCTACACCTTC.

In this sample, this clonotype turned up many times. The chain links TRBV29-1 to TRBJ2-7; no clear D. This CDR3 is 11 amino acids long. Trimming removed 0 bases at V and 8 bases at J, with 8 bases between. In germline, CDR1 is SQVTM, CDR2 ANQGSEA. In DNA form, the CDR3 reads TGCAGCGTTGAAGATGGATACAAGCAGTACTTC. Amino acids: CSVEDGYKQYF.

In this sample, this clonotype turned up many times. This sequence joins TRBV7-3 and TRBJ2-5; possibly TRBD2 for D (7 bases). The CDR3 is 16 residues long. Trimming cost V 5 bases and J 5 bases, with 21 bases left between them. Germline loops: CDR1 SGHTA, CDR2 FQGTGA. For the CDR3, the DNA is TGTGCCAGCAGCCGCCTGGGGGGGGGCCTCAGGGAGACCCAGTACTTC. This sequence encodes CASSRLGGGLRETQYF.

This clonotype was counted many times. V and J are TRBV2 and TRBJ2-7; the D gene is possibly TRBD2 (6 bases). Per the germline V gene, CDR1 is SNHLY and CDR2 is FYNNEI. This CDR3 contains 12 residues. Trimming removed 5 bases from V and 7 bases from J, with 12 bases in between. The CDR3: CASSSGGAEQYF. In DNA form, the CDR3 reads TGTGCCAGCAGTTCTGGCGGGGCTGAGCAGTACTTC.

The sample holds a few counts of this clonotype. V usage is TRBV30 and J usage is TRBJ2-2; no reliable D call. Germline V gene sequence: CDR1 GTSNPN, CDR2 SVGIG (reference sequence). Between the trimmed V and J ends, which lost 3 bases and 6 bases, there was a span of 14 bases. The CDR3 is 14 amino acids. For the CDR3, the DNA is TGTGCCTGGAGACCCCCTCATCTGGCCGGGGAGCTGTTTTTT. Amino acids: CAWRPPHLAGELFF.

This clonotype came up many times. This sequence joins TRBV6-2 or TRBV6-3 and TRBJ1-5; D ambiguous. Germline V gene data show CDR1 as MNHEY and CDR2 as SVGEGT. The CDR3 is 15 residues long. Trimming took 5 bases from V and 3 from J, leaving 14 bases between them. CDR3 sequence: CASSPVSGINQPQHF. The CDR3 coding sequence is TGTGCCAGCAGTCCCGTTAGCGGTATCAATCAGCCCCAGCATTTT.

The rearrangement uses TRBV28 and TRBJ2-7, with D possibly being TRBD2 (6 bases). Germline V CDR1 and CDR2: MDHEN, SYDVKM. Deletions cut 8 bases from V and 6 bases from J, with 11 bases between. The CDR3 is 11 amino acids. The CDR3: CASSAGFEQYF. The CDR3 coding sequence is TGTGCCAGCTCGGCGGGATTCGAGCAGTACTTC.